Listed here are 27 T cell receptor beta chains from one sample, sequenced in a study of shared clonotypes between healthy human individuals. Measured with immunoSEQ multiplex PCR; TCRdb has only the in-frame clones, and not every one. The sample holds roughly 1,500,000 clones, around 98.5% seen once. Sequencing was performed on naive CD4+ T cells sorted from blood. As to subset: CD45RA+ positively selected. These receptors came from a man aged 30-40 years in good health.

This chain links TRBV10-1 with TRBJ1-1, with a weak D call TRBD1 (5 bases). Trimming pared 4 bases from V and 4 bases from J, leaving 13 bases between. The CDR3 is made up of 14 amino acids. Germline CDR1 and CDR2: WNHNN and SYGVQD (reference sequence). In DNA, the CDR3 is TGCGCCAGCAGTGTCCGGCAGGGTGGCACTGAAGCTTTCTTT. Residues: CASSVRQGGTEAFF.

This clone was observed a single time. J is TRBJ2-7 and V is TRBV7-9, with a tentative D call TRBD1 (5 bases). V shed 5 bases and J shed 2 bases, with 19 bases lying between them. CDR1 is SEHNR, CDR2 FQNEAQ, per germline (reference sequence). The CDR3 runs to 16 residues. The CDR3 here is CASSPSIPDRPYEQYF. The CDR3 bases are TGTGCCAGCAGCCCCAGTATCCCCGACAGACCCTACGAGCAGTACTTC.

The chain joins TRBV10-1 to TRBJ2-1, with TRBD1 matching 7 bases. The CDR3 extends over 16 amino acids. V dropped 8 bases and J dropped 4; count of bases not matched to a gene: 14. Germline values: CDR1 WNHNN, CDR2 SYGVQD (reference sequence). CDR3 nucleotide sequence: TGCGCCAGCGATCCGGACAGGTACTCCCGTTACAATGAGCAGTTCTTC. It specifies CASDPDRYSRYNEQFF.

The J gene is TRBJ2-5, the V gene TRBV6-1; D might be TRBD1 (6 bases). Trimming removed 2 bases at V and 1 base at J, with 11 bases between. Germline V gene lookup returns CDR1 MNHNS and CDR2 SASEGT. The CDR3 spans 15 residues. CDR3 region: CASSELARGQETQYF. The CDR3 DNA sequence: TGTGCCAGCAGTGAACTCGCCAGGGGCCAAGAGACCCAGTACTTC.

This chain links TRBV6-5 with TRBJ1-4, with 8 bases that match TRBD1. The J segment lost 11 bases and the V segment lost 2 bases, leaving 7 bases of the junction unmatched. CDR1 is MNHEY, CDR2 SVGAGI, per germline. CDR3 length: 14 residues. Here the CDR3 reads CASSYTDREGKLFF. In DNA form, the CDR3 reads TGTGCCAGCAGTTACACGGACAGGGAAGGGAAACTGTTTTTT.

The gene calls are TRBV18 and TRBJ2-1; D is tentatively TRBD1 or TRBD2 (5 bases each). Trimming pared 8 bases from V and 7 bases from J, leaving 21 bases between. The CDR3 has 15 amino acids. CDR1 and CDR2 from the germline V gene are KGHSH and LQKENI. CDR3 coding DNA: TGTGCCAGCGCTCTCGTGTGGGGGTCGGGAAATGAGCAGTTCTTC. Its protein product is CASALVWGSGNEQFF.

The chain has TRBV4-2 and TRBJ1-4, with 7 bases matching TRBD1. The germline V gene encodes CDR1 LGHNA and CDR2 YNFKEQ. The V and J ends lost 0 bases and 14 bases, in that order; junction bases with no gene match: 18. CDR3 length: 17 residues. CDR3 region: CASSQEALGQASIQLFF. As DNA, the CDR3 is TGTGCCAGCAGCCAAGAGGCACTAGGACAGGCCTCTATACAGCTGTTTTTT.

The chain links TRBV28 to TRBJ1-4; D is uncertain. Germline CDR1 is MDHEN and CDR2 is SYDVKM. CDR3 length equals 14 residues. V was pared by 10 bases and J by 3 bases, with 15 bases between. The CDR3 loop is CATHDRAANEKLFF. The CDR3 DNA reads as TGTGCCACCCACGATAGGGCAGCTAATGAAAAACTGTTTTTT.

The chain couples TRBV30 to TRBJ2-7; 9 nucleotides match TRBD1. The V segment lost 0 bases and the J segment 2 bases; nucleotides outside the gene matches: 5. CDR3 length: 15 residues. Germline loops: CDR1 GTSNPN, CDR2 SVGIG (reference sequence). The CDR3 nucleotides are TGTGCCTGGAGTGTACCCAGGACAGGGGCCTACGAGCAGTACTTC. This codes for CAWSVPRTGAYEQYF.

J is TRBJ1-2 and V is TRBV5-1; TRBD1 aligns across 8 bases. This CDR3 has 13 residues. CDR1 and CDR2 (germline): SGHRS, YFSETQ. J lost 8 bases, V lost 5 bases, and 8 bases had no gene match. The CDR3 loop is CASRLGQGNGYTF. For the CDR3, the DNA is TGCGCCAGCAGGCTCGGACAGGGCAACGGCTACACCTTC.

The rearrangement joins TRBV14 to TRBJ2-2; D possibly corresponds to TRBD2 (6 bases). Germline loops: CDR1 SGHDN, CDR2 FVKESK. The CDR3 runs 15 residues. V lost 1 base and J lost 5, with 11 bases in between. CDR3 DNA: TGTGCCAGCAGCCAAGTTAAGGGGAGGACCGGGGAGCTGTTTTTT. It codes for CASSQVKGRTGELFF.

The V and J genes are TRBV5-4 and TRBJ2-7; 10 nucleotides line up with TRBD1. The length of the CDR3 is 14 residues. V dropped 2 bases and J dropped 4; count of bases not matched to a gene: 3. The germline CDR1 and CDR2 sequences are SGHNT and YYREEE (reference sequence). CDR3 protein: CASSFGGQGYEQYF. In nucleotides, the CDR3 is TGTGCCAGCAGCTTCGGGGGACAGGGGTACGAGCAGTACTTC.

A word on this clone: The same CDR3 arises from other DNA sequences in this sample as well. This chain connects TRBV4-3 to TRBJ1-1; perhaps TRBD1 as D (6 bases). V gave up 0 bases and J gave up 5 bases, with 10 bases separating them. Germline CDR1 is LGHNA and CDR2 is YSLEER. This CDR3 has 14 residues. CDR3 DNA: TGCGCCAGCAGCCAAGAGGGGAGGGGGACTGAAGCTTTCTTT. It yields the protein CASSQEGRGTEAFF.

This rearrangement joins TRBV29-1 to TRBJ1-2, with D uncertain. V was trimmed by 4 bases and J by 8 bases, leaving 5 bases between them. CDR1 is SQVTM, CDR2 ANQGSEA, per germline. The CDR3 is 9 amino acids. The CDR3 DNA follows: TGCAGCGTTGTGGAGGGCTACACCTTC. Amino acids: CSVVEGYTF.

The chain joins TRBV6-5 to TRBJ2-3; 7 positions match TRBD2. This CDR3 has 14 amino acids. Germline V gene sequence: CDR1 MNHEY, CDR2 SVGAGI. V lost 7 bases to trimming and J lost 7 bases; unmatched junction nucleotides: 11. In nucleotides, the CDR3 is TGTGCCAGCATGGGGGGGAGGGCCAGTTATACGCAGTATTTT. The encoded protein is CASMGGRASYTQYF.

The rearrangement links TRBV7-9 to TRBJ1-1; D might be TRBD1 (5 bases). Germline lookup yields CDR1 SEHNR and CDR2 FQNEAQ (reference sequence). The CDR3 spans 14 residues. The V gene lost 5 bases and the J gene lost 3 bases, with 13 bases spanning the gap. This CDR3 reads CASSARAKDTEAFF. CDR3 DNA: TGTGCCAGCAGCGCCAGGGCAAAGGACACTGAAGCTTTCTTT.

The chain uses TRBV30 and TRBJ1-2; 9 bases agree with TRBD1. Germline V lookup: CDR1 GTSNPN, CDR2 SVGIG (reference sequence). J lost 8 bases, V lost 0 bases, and 19 bases had no gene match. The CDR3 consists of 18 residues. The CDR3 nucleotides are TGTGCCTGGAGTGTACTCGAGGGACAGGGTATTAGACCTTGGGGCTACACCTTC. Amino acids: CAWSVLEGQGIRPWGYTF.

The chain is built from TRBV11-1 and TRBJ1-1; D is perhaps TRBD1 (6 bases). Between the trimmed V and J ends, which lost 1 base and 4 bases, there was a span of 7 bases. The CDR3 contains 13 residues. Germline CDR1 reads SGHAT; CDR2 reads FQDESV (reference sequence). The CDR3 DNA sequence: TGTGCCAGCAGCTTAGAAGGGGGCACTGAAGCTTTCTTT. Its translation is CASSLEGGTEAFF.

As for this clone: Other DNA sequences within the sample encode an identical CDR3. The CDR3 bases are TGTGCCAGCAGCTTAGCCCGGACAGATACGCAGTATTTT. Protein sequence: CASSLARTDTQYF. The V call is TRBV7-2, the J call TRBJ2-3; D not resolved. Looked up from germline, CDR1 is SGHTA and CDR2 is FQGNSA. The ends were cut back, 0 bases at V and 3 bases at J, with 4 bases in the middle. This CDR3 has 13 amino acids. Full variable domain (missing parts from reference TRBV7-2 and TRBJ2-3): GAGVSQSPSNKVTEKGKDVELRCDPISGHTALYWYRQSLGQGLEFLIYFQGNSAPDKSGLPSDRFSAERTGGSVSTLTIQRTQQEDSAVYLCASSLARTDTQYFGPGTRLTVL.

This rearrangement joins TRBV28 to TRBJ1-1; possibly TRBD1 for D (6 bases). This CDR3 has 13 amino acids. Trimming removed 6 bases at V and 1 base at J, with 9 bases between. Germline assignment: CDR1 MDHEN and CDR2 SYDVKM. CDR3 nucleotides: TGTGCCAGCAGACGGACAGAGAACACTGAAGCTTTCTTT. This encodes CASRRTENTEAFF.

V usage is TRBV6-6 and J usage is TRBJ2-5; a possible D gene is TRBD2 (6 bases). The CDR3 spans 13 residues. The germline V gene has CDR1 MNHNY and CDR2 SVGAGI (reference sequence). V lost 5 bases, J lost 2 bases, and 9 bases lay in between. The CDR3 spells CASSKTRQETQYF. The DNA of the CDR3 is TGTGCCAGCAGTAAGACTAGGCAAGAGACCCAGTACTTC.

J is TRBJ1-2 and V is TRBV7-9; D is uncertain. The germline V gene has CDR1 SEHNR and CDR2 FQNEAQ (reference sequence). V was shortened by 6 bases and J by 2 bases, with 7 bases between the two germline ends. The CDR3 has 12 amino acids. The CDR3 DNA reads TGTGCCAGCAGTTTTGACAACTATGGCTACACCTTC. Translation: CASSFDNYGYTF.

V is TRBV6-1 and J is TRBJ2-3; D might be TRBD1 (5 bases). Trimming left V 4 bases short and J 0 bases short, with 20 bases between. This CDR3 is built from 18 residues. Germline V gene sequence: CDR1 MNHNS, CDR2 SASEGT. This chain's CDR3 is CASSVLTKTVSSTDTQYF. The DNA of the CDR3 is TGTGCCAGCAGTGTCCTAACCAAGACAGTTTCTAGCACAGATACGCAGTATTTT.

The chain recombines TRBV4-2 with TRBJ2-3; no clear D. CDR3 length: 16 residues. V lost 0 bases to trimming and J lost 0 bases, with 10 bases between them. The V gene's germline CDR1 is LGHNA and CDR2 YNFKEQ. CDR3 in amino acids: CASSQESWGSTDTQYF. The DNA for the CDR3 is TGTGCCAGCAGCCAAGAATCGTGGGGTAGCACAGATACGCAGTATTTT.

The chain carries TRBV28 and TRBJ1-5; 8 bases map to TRBD1. Germline CDR1 is MDHEN and CDR2 is SYDVKM. Trimming removed 2 bases from V and 2 bases from J; junction bases left unmatched: 2. The CDR3 is made up of 15 amino acids. Written as DNA, the CDR3 is TGTGCCAGCAGTTTACACAGGGGGGGCAATCAGCCCCAGCATTTT. Its protein is CASSLHRGGNQPQHF.

With regard to this clone: This sample includes further DNA sequences coding for the same CDR3. The chain carries TRBV9 and TRBJ2-3; no reliable D call. V gave up 3 bases and J gave up 1 base, with 6 bases separating them. In germline, CDR1 is SGDLS, CDR2 YYNGEE. This CDR3 is 13 amino acids long. The CDR3 spells CASSGAGTDTQYF. The CDR3 nucleotides are TGTGCCAGCAGCGGGGCCGGCACAGATACGCAGTATTTT. The full variable domain, in which reference TRBV9 and TRBJ2-3 provide the parts outside the CDR3, is DSGVTQTPKHLITATGQRVTLRCSPRSGDLSVYWYQQSLDQGLQFLIQYYNGEERAKGNILERFSAQQFPDLHSELNLSSLELGDSALYFCASSGAGTDTQYFGPGTRLTVL.

V and J are TRBV7-2 and TRBJ2-5; 13 bases agree with TRBD2. CDR1 is SGHTA, CDR2 FQGNSA, per germline. The CDR3 has 16 amino acids. The V and J ends lost 6 bases and 4 bases, in that order; junction bases with no gene match: 8. The CDR3 DNA reads TGTGCCAGCAGAACCTCACTAGCGGGAGGGGGAGAGACCCAGTACTTC. It encodes CASRTSLAGGGETQYF.